The next 29 T cell receptor beta chains were all read from a single sample in a study of technical replicates of blood from a few donors. Sequenced by immunoSEQ multiplex PCR; TCRdb stores in-frame clones only, minus some. The table records tens of thousands of clones, about 96% of them present only once. The sequenced sample was T cells isolated from PBMCs. The receptor set was obtained from a human donor in good health.

The rearrangement joins TRBV15 to TRBJ1-2; 7 bases fit TRBD1. Germline trimming cut 3 bases from V and 4 bases from J; bases unmatched to any gene: 8. The CDR3 has 15 residues. Germline CDR1 and CDR2: LNHNV and YYDKDF (reference sequence). CDR3 in amino acids: CATSSARQGGYGYTF. In DNA form, the CDR3 reads TGTGCCACCAGCAGCGCCAGACAGGGTGGCTATGGCTACACCTTC.

The rearrangement links TRBV6-1 to TRBJ2-1; D possibly corresponds to TRBD1 (5 bases). Trimming took off 8 bases at V and 8 bases at J, with 19 bases between the two ends. CDR3 length equals 14 residues. Germline V gene sequence: CDR1 MNHNS, CDR2 SASEGT. The CDR3 loop reads CASVAGRGYDEQFF. The CDR3 nucleotides read TGTGCCAGCGTGGCAGGAAGGGGATACGATGAGCAGTTCTTC.

The rearrangement joins TRBV7-9 to TRBJ2-7; TRBD2 matches 7 bases. Losses at the gene ends were 4 bases for V and 2 bases for J; bases not matched to a gene: 8. Germline CDR1 reads SEHNR; CDR2 reads FQNEAQ (reference sequence). CDR3 length: 15 amino acids. CDR3 in DNA: TGTGCCAGCAGCTATAGGCTAGCGGCTACCTACGAGCAGTACTTC. Amino acids: CASSYRLAATYEQYF.

The chain has TRBV27 and TRBJ2-7, with D tentatively TRBD1 (7 bases). CDR1 is MNHEY, CDR2 SMNVEV, per germline (reference sequence). CDR3 size: 14 residues. Trimming removed 4 bases at V and 5 bases at J, with 15 bases between. CDR3 sequence (DNA): TGTGCCAGCAGTTCCGACAGGGAGGTCAACGAGCAGTACTTC. This encodes CASSSDREVNEQYF.

The chain recombines TRBV5-8 with TRBJ2-7; 11 nucleotides match TRBD2. The CDR3 spans 15 residues. With V trimmed by 4 bases and J by 4 bases, 7 bases remained unmatched. Germline V gene lookup returns CDR1 SGHTS and CDR2 YDEGEE. The CDR3 DNA reads TGTGCCAGCAGCGCACTAGCGGGAGTTCTATACGAGCAGTACTTC. It yields the protein CASSALAGVLYEQYF.

The V and J genes are TRBV30 and TRBJ2-5; 9 positions match TRBD1. The CDR3 spans 13 residues. Germline-derived CDR1 and CDR2 are GTSNPN and SVGIG (reference sequence). The V and J ends lost 5 bases and 3 bases, in that order; junction bases with no gene match: 4. In DNA form, the CDR3 reads TGTGCCTGGGGAGGACAGGGGAAAGAGACCCAGTACTTC. Its protein product is CAWGGQGKETQYF.

As to this clone: One end of the junction varies from germline; a read error may be responsible. V usage is TRBV27 and J usage is TRBJ2-7; 7 bases match TRBD1. CDR3 length: 14 residues. Germline V gene data show CDR1 as MNHEY and CDR2 as SMNVEV (reference sequence). The CDR3 region is CASAPGDSSNEQYF. Written as DNA, the CDR3 is TGTGCCAGCGCTCCAGGGGACAGCTCCAACGAGCAGTACTTC.

This chain joins TRBV11-3 and TRBJ2-7; TRBD2 aligns across 10 bases. The CDR3 extends over 18 amino acids. Trimming at V came to 3 bases and at J to 0 bases, leaving 11 bases not matched to a gene. Germline CDR1 is SGHNT and CDR2 is YENEEA. CDR3 in amino acids: CASSFKREGSLHSYEQYF. The CDR3 bases are TGTGCCAGCAGCTTCAAGCGGGAGGGCTCCCTTCACTCCTACGAGCAGTACTTC.

The genes are TRBV5-4 and TRBJ2-5; 9 nucleotides match TRBD1. V trimming: 2 bases; J trimming: 2 bases; junction bases outside the gene matches: 10. Germline V gene data show CDR1 as SGHNT and CDR2 as YYREEE (reference sequence). The CDR3 spans 17 residues. The DNA of the CDR3 is TGTGCCAGCAGCTTTCTCAGGACAGGGGCCCAACAAGAGACCCAGTACTTC. It is translated as CASSFLRTGAQQETQYF.

The rearrangement uses TRBV6-6 and TRBJ1-1, with 8 bases matching TRBD1. The CDR3 is 15 amino acids. Germline assignment: CDR1 MNHNY and CDR2 SVGAGI (reference sequence). With V trimmed by 6 bases and J by 3 bases, 9 bases remained unmatched. CDR3 residues: CASSRAQGAYTEAFF. As DNA, the CDR3 is TGTGCCAGCAGCAGGGCCCAGGGGGCCTACACTGAAGCTTTCTTT.

V gene TRBV6-5 combines with J gene TRBJ2-1, with D hard to call. Trimming cost V 6 bases and J 5 bases, with 11 bases left between them. CDR1 is MNHEY, CDR2 SVGAGI, per germline. The CDR3 consists of 13 residues. CDR3 amino acids: CASRSNLNNEQFF. As DNA, the CDR3 is TGTGCCAGCAGATCGAACCTAAACAATGAGCAGTTCTTC.

The gene calls are TRBV27 and TRBJ2-2; 11 bases agree with TRBD2. CDR1 is MNHEY, CDR2 SMNVEV, per germline (reference sequence). The CDR3 length is 17 residues. J gave up 0 bases and V 5 bases, and 5 bases lay outside the gene matches. The CDR3: CASSPTSGAANTGELFF. In DNA, the CDR3 is TGTGCCAGCAGTCCGACTAGCGGGGCAGCGAACACCGGGGAGCTGTTTTTT.

The V and J genes are TRBV6-4 and TRBJ2-2; D is perhaps TRBD1 (5 bases). CDR1 MRHNA and CDR2 SNTAGT come from the germline V gene. Trimming removed 6 bases at V and 0 bases at J, with 5 bases between. The CDR3 spans 13 residues. For the CDR3, the DNA is TGTGCCAGCAGAGGGGCGAACACCGGGGAGCTGTTTTTT. Translated, it gives CASRGANTGELFF.

This chain uses TRBV11-2 with TRBJ2-5; possibly TRBD1 for D (6 bases). CDR3 length: 16 residues. Germline CDR1 reads SGHAT; CDR2 reads FQNNGV. With 6 bases removed from V and 3 bases from J, the gap between germline ends came to 20 bases. The CDR3 region has the DNA TGTGCCAGCAGAGTACACCCGGGACATTTTAAAGAGACCCAGTACTTC. It codes for CASRVHPGHFKETQYF.

The chain uses TRBV4-1 and TRBJ2-7; D gene ambiguous. Germline V gene sequence: CDR1 MGHRA, CDR2 YSYEKL. The CDR3 consists of 14 residues. Trimming removed 0 bases from V and 2 bases from J, with 8 bases in between. CDR3 amino acids: CASSQEDWTYEQYF. CDR3 coding DNA: TGCGCCAGCAGCCAAGAAGACTGGACCTACGAGCAGTACTTC.

This chain uses TRBV27 with TRBJ2-7, with TRBD2 identical over 7 bases. The CDR3 totals 15 residues. Germline values: CDR1 MNHEY, CDR2 SMNVEV (reference sequence). The trim removed 2 bases at V and 1 base at J, leaving 5 bases unmatched. CDR3: CASSLLRESSYEQYF. The CDR3 nucleotides read TGTGCCAGCAGTTTACTGCGGGAGAGTTCCTACGAGCAGTACTTC.

The genes are TRBV18 and TRBJ2-5, with 10 positions matching TRBD1. Germline CDR1 reads KGHSH; CDR2 reads LQKENI. The CDR3 is made up of 14 amino acids. J lost 5 bases, V lost 3 bases, and 3 bases had no gene match. The CDR3 loop reads CASSPLDRGETQYF. For the CDR3, the DNA is TGTGCCAGCTCACCTCTGGACAGGGGGGAGACCCAGTACTTC.

The V call is TRBV29-1, the J call TRBJ2-2, with D unresolved. The CDR3 extends over 13 amino acids. V shed 4 bases and J shed 5 bases, with 11 bases lying between them. Germline values: CDR1 SQVTM, CDR2 ANQGSEA. The CDR3 bases are TGCAGCGTTGGTCGGTTCGGGACCGGGGAGCTGTTTTTT. Its translation is CSVGRFGTGELFF.

This chain joins TRBV6-4 and TRBJ1-5; 8 bases align to TRBD1. This CDR3 is 17 amino acids long. CDR1 and CDR2 from the germline V gene are MRHNA and SNTAGT. The ends lost 7 bases at V and 3 bases at J; junction bases unmatched: 14. The CDR3 spells CASTPDRVPQDNQPQHF. The DNA of the CDR3 is TGTGCCAGCACTCCGGACAGGGTCCCTCAGGACAATCAGCCCCAGCATTTT.

The J gene is TRBJ1-4, the V gene TRBV27, with 9 bases lining up with TRBD1. Germline loops: CDR1 MNHEY, CDR2 SMNVEV (reference sequence). CDR3 length equals 18 residues. V lost 5 bases to trimming and J lost 7 bases; unmatched junction nucleotides: 17. CDR3 nucleotide sequence: TGTGCCAGCAGTGTTCAGAGGACAGGGGTTGGGGGTGCTGAAAAACTGTTTTTT. It encodes CASSVQRTGVGGAEKLFF.

CDR3 bases: TGTGCCAGCAGCTTAGAGACTAGCGGGAGGTACGGAGATACGCAGTATTTT. Amino acids: CASSLETSGRYGDTQYF. The chain couples TRBV13 to TRBJ2-3; 13 nucleotides align to TRBD2. Germline V gene lookup returns CDR1 PRHDT and CDR2 FYEKMQ (reference sequence). Trimming took 1 base from V and 5 from J; bases not matched to a gene: 6. CDR3 length: 17 amino acids.

The CDR3 DNA sequence: TGTGCCAGCAGTACGACAGCCTCTAATGAAAAACTGTTTTTT. As protein: CASSTTASNEKLFF. This chain uses TRBV6-1 with TRBJ1-4; D is possibly TRBD1 (5 bases). There are 14 residues in the CDR3. V shed 5 bases and J shed 3 bases, with 10 bases lying between them. Germline lookup yields CDR1 MNHNS and CDR2 SASEGT.

The chain recombines TRBV7-9 with TRBJ1-4, with D possibly matching TRBD1 (6 bases). Germline loops: CDR1 SEHNR, CDR2 FQNEAQ (reference sequence). V dropped 5 bases and J dropped 0 bases, with 13 bases sitting between them. CDR3 size: 16 residues. The CDR3 DNA is TGTGCCAGCAGCCCCCCAGGACAGCCAACTAATGAAAAACTGTTTTTT. Protein product: CASSPPGQPTNEKLFF.

V is TRBV5-1 and J is TRBJ1-3; 8 nucleotides align to TRBD1. The CDR3 is 16 amino acids. Germline V gene data show CDR1 as SGHRS and CDR2 as YFSETQ. Trimming at V came to 2 bases and at J to 0 bases, leaving 4 bases not matched to a gene. The CDR3 region is CASSLAGQGSGNTIYF. Written as DNA, the CDR3 is TGCGCCAGCAGCTTAGCTGGACAGGGCTCTGGAAACACCATATATTTT.

CDR3 amino acids: CASIQGRPGELFF. The CDR3 nucleotides read TGTGCCAGCATACAGGGGAGGCCCGGGGAGCTGTTTTTT. This chain connects TRBV6-1 to TRBJ2-2, with D perhaps matching TRBD1 (7 bases). Germline loops: CDR1 MNHNS, CDR2 SASEGT. The V gene lost 7 bases and the J gene lost 6 bases, with 12 bases spanning the gap. This CDR3 region has 13 residues.

The chain employs TRBV28 and TRBJ2-1, with D perhaps matching TRBD1 (6 bases). The CDR3 has 14 amino acids. Germline CDR1 reads MDHEN; CDR2 reads SYDVKM. The V gene lost 3 bases and the J gene lost 2 bases, with 8 bases spanning the gap. CDR3 sequence: CASSFGQTYNEQFF. The CDR3 DNA is TGTGCCAGCAGTTTTGGACAGACCTACAATGAGCAGTTCTTC.

In its sample, this clone was seen once. The rearrangement joins TRBV27 to TRBJ1-2, with TRBD1 identical over 8 bases. This CDR3 has 14 amino acids. Germline V lookup: CDR1 MNHEY, CDR2 SMNVEV (reference sequence). Trimming cost V 4 bases and J 4 bases; bases outside gene matches: 5. The chain's CDR3 is CASSSRDRIYGYTF. In DNA, the CDR3 is TGTGCCAGCAGTTCCCGGGACAGGATCTATGGCTACACCTTC.

The chain is built from TRBV4-3 and TRBJ2-2, with D hard to call. V dropped 0 bases and J dropped 6 bases, with 8 bases sitting between them. The CDR3 loop spans 14 amino acids. Germline-derived CDR1 and CDR2 are LGHNA and YSLEER. CDR3 DNA sequence: TGCGCCAGCAGCCAAGACAGGTACCCCGGGGAGCTGTTTTTT. Residues: CASSQDRYPGELFF.

The gene calls are TRBV9 and TRBJ2-5; 10 nucleotides agree with TRBD2. This CDR3 is built from 16 residues. V lost 3 bases to trimming and J lost 0 bases; unmatched junction nucleotides: 5. In germline, CDR1 is SGDLS, CDR2 YYNGEE. The CDR3 nucleotides read TGTGCCAGCAGCGCTGGGACTAGCGCGAACCAAGAGACCCAGTACTTC. Its translation: CASSAGTSANQETQYF.